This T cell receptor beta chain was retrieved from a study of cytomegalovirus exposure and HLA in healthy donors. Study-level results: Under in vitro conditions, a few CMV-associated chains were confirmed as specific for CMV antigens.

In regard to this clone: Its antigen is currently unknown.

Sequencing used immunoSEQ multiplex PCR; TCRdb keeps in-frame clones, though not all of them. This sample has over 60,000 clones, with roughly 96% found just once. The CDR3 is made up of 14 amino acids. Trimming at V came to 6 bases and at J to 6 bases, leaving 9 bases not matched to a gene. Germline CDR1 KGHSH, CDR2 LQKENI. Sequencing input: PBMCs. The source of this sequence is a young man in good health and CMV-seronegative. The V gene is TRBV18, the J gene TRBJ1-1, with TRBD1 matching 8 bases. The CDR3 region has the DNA TGTGCCAGCTCGCGCGGACAGGGATATTCTGAAGCTTTCTTT. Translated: CASSRGQGYSEAFF.